This passage covers 10 T cell receptor beta chains from one sample sequenced in a study of somatic mutations in cytotoxic T cells in rheumatoid arthritis. Sequencing used immunoSEQ multiplex PCR; TCRdb keeps in-frame clones, though not all of them. The table lists approximately 2,600 clones, 60% to 80% of them singletons. The material sequenced was CD8+ T cells sorted from blood. These receptors all stem from a man in his 70s with rheumatoid arthritis.

The CDR3, as DNA: TGCGCCAGCAGCTTGGCCGCCGGGACATACTCCTACAATGAGCAGTTCTTC. Encoded protein: CASSLAAGTYSYNEQFF. V and J are TRBV5-1 and TRBJ2-1; TRBD1 might be the D (6 bases). CDR3 length: 17 amino acids. V was pared by 0 bases and J by 0 bases, with 13 bases between. Germline lookup yields CDR1 SGHRS and CDR2 YFSETQ.

This clone was seen just once. The chain recombines TRBV6-5 with TRBJ2-1; 8 bases fit TRBD2. V was clipped by 5 bases and J by 2 bases; unmatched bases: 5. Germline CDR1 MNHEY, CDR2 SVGAGI. The CDR3 is 15 amino acids. CDR3 sequence: CASSGAGLAYNEQFF. The DNA for the CDR3 is TGTGCCAGCAGTGGCGCGGGACTAGCCTACAATGAGCAGTTCTTC.

This clone was found a few times. The chain uses TRBV30 and TRBJ1-3, with D uncertain. The germline V gene encodes CDR1 GTSNPN and CDR2 SVGIG (reference sequence). The CDR3 sequence is 16 residues long. Trimming took 4 bases from V and 2 from J, leaving 18 bases between them. CDR3 region: CAWKISRAGAGNTIYF. The CDR3 bases are TGTGCCTGGAAAATCAGCCGGGCCGGGGCTGGAAACACCATATATTTT.

This clone is a singleton in its sample. The genes are TRBV7-9 and TRBJ1-2, with D perhaps matching TRBD1 (6 bases). Deletions cut 3 bases from V and 0 bases from J, with 11 bases between. The germline V gene encodes CDR1 SEHNR and CDR2 FQNEAQ (reference sequence). CDR3 length equals 15 residues. The CDR3 region is CASSFRDNSNYGYTF. The CDR3 DNA is TGTGCCAGCAGCTTCCGGGACAACTCTAACTATGGCTACACCTTC.

The V and J genes are TRBV25-1 and TRBJ2-7, with D possibly TRBD2 on 6 matching bases. The germline CDR1 and CDR2 sequences are MGHDK and SYGVNS. The CDR3 sequence is 13 residues long. Trimming pared 5 bases from V and 3 bases from J, leaving 11 bases between. CDR3 region: CASSPSGSYEQYF. In nucleotides, the CDR3 is TGTGCCAGCAGTCCATCCGGGAGCTACGAGCAGTACTTC.

In its sample, this clone was seen a few times. The rearrangement joins TRBV15 to TRBJ2-5, with D possibly TRBD2 on 5 matching bases. This CDR3 is built from 16 residues. V lost 0 bases to trimming and J lost 5 bases, with 16 bases between them. Germline CDR1 LNHNV, CDR2 YYDKDF (reference sequence). The CDR3 region is CATSRDAQRMGETQYF. The CDR3 DNA is TGTGCCACCAGCAGAGATGCCCAGCGGATGGGGGAGACCCAGTACTTC. Variable domain in full (rest from reference TRBV15 and TRBJ2-5): DAMVIQNPRYQVTQFGKPVTLSCSQTLNHNVMYWYQQKSSQAPKLLFHYYDKDFNNEADTPDNFQSRRPNTSFCFLDIRSPGLGDTAMYLCATSRDAQRMGETQYFGPGTRLLVL.

J is TRBJ2-3 and V is TRBV2; 7 bases fit TRBD2. CDR1 and CDR2 from the germline V gene are SNHLY and FYNNEI. The CDR3 has 15 amino acids. With V trimmed by 5 bases and J by 3 bases, 8 bases remained unmatched. CDR3 DNA sequence: TGTGCCAGCAGTCCCGAGGGAGGGAGAACAGATACGCAGTATTTT. This translates into CASSPEGGRTDTQYF.

The chain uses TRBV7-2 and TRBJ2-1; 13 bases line up with TRBD2. Germline V gives CDR1 SGHTA, CDR2 FQGNSA. V was clipped by 5 bases and J by 12 bases; unmatched bases: 13. CDR3 length: 16 amino acids. The CDR3 protein is CASSQTGTSGIYGQFF. DNA of the CDR3: TGTGCCAGCAGCCAAACCGGGACTAGCGGGATTTATGGGCAGTTCTTC.

Only a few counts were recorded for this clone. This chain's CDR3 is CASSQATVLAGGETQYF. For the CDR3, the DNA is TGCGCCAGCAGCCAAGCGACGGTACTAGCGGGGGGTGAGACCCAGTACTTC. The V gene is TRBV4-1, the J gene TRBJ2-5; 12 nucleotides agree with TRBD2. Per the germline V gene, CDR1 is MGHRA and CDR2 is YSYEKL. The CDR3 is made up of 17 amino acids. Germline trimming cut 1 base from V and 5 bases from J; bases unmatched to any gene: 8.

This chain joins TRBV7-9 and TRBJ2-5; possibly TRBD2 for D (7 bases). The germline V gene encodes CDR1 SEHNR and CDR2 FQNEAQ (reference sequence). The CDR3 consists of 16 residues. The V and J ends lost 5 bases and 8 bases respectively, with 24 bases between them. DNA of the CDR3: TGTGCCAGCAGCCTCGGGGGCGGGGGCATCGGGTTAACCCAGTACTTC. Encoded protein: CASSLGGGGIGLTQYF.